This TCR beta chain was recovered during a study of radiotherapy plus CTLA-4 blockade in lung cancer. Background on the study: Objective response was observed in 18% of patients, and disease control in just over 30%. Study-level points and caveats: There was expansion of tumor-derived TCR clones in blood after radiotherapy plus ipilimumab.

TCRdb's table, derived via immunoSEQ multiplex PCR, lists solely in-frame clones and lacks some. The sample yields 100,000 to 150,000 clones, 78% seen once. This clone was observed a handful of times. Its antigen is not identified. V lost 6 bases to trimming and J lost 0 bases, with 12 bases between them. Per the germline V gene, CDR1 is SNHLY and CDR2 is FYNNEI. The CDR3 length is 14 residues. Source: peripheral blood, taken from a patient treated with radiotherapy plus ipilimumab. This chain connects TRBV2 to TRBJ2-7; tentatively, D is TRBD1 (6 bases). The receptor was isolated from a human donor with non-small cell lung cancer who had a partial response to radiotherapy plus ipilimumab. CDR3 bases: TGTGCCAGCAGAGGGGGTGTTGACTCCTACGAGCAGTACTTC. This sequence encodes CASRGGVDSYEQYF. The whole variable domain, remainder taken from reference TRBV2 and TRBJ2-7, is EPEVTQTPSHQVTQMGQEVILRCVPISNHLYFYWYRQILGQKVEFLVSFYNNEISEKSEIFDDQFSVERPDGSNFTLKIRSTKLEDSAMYFCASRGGVDSYEQYFGPGTRLTVT.